The clone carrying this T cell receptor (beta chain) has at least ten counts. This CDR3 comprises 13 residues. CDR1 MDHEN and CDR2 SYDVKM come from the germline V gene. Trimming took 6 bases from V and 7 from J, leaving 15 bases between them. TCRdb called the reads again in MiXCR, with one record for every CDR3 protein. This sample has about 490,000 distinct CDR3 sequences, with 15% to 20% found just once. The sample comes from a study of T cell repertoires in cytomegalovirus infection. The V call is TRBV28, the J call TRBJ1-1; possible D gene TRBD1, 5 bases. This TCR derives from a human donor in good health (CMV status not recorded). Some clones in this sample may be carry-over from other donors' samples. The sample taken for sequencing was CD8+ T cells from PBMCs. The CDR3 here is CASSPPGTHEAFF. The DNA of the CDR3 is TGTGCCAGCAGCCCCCCAGGGACCCATGAAGCTTTCTTT.